This T cell receptor beta chain was sequenced during a study of shared T cell receptors in the human thymus. Sequencing used immunoSEQ multiplex PCR; TCRdb keeps in-frame clones, though not all of them. The sample carries some 640,000 clones, over 75% recorded once. The junction had 5 bases not matched to a gene; V was cut back by 3 bases and J by 2 bases. Germline V gene sequence: CDR1 KGHSH, CDR2 LQKENI. The CDR3 is 15 residues long. These data were likewise used in another study, on human thymus T cells. This second study says: Corrective heart surgery yielded resections, and these provided the thymus tissue. Related reports documented highly overlapping thymic repertoires among unrelated individuals.

The genes are TRBV18 and TRBJ2-5; 8 nucleotides agree with TRBD1. The material sequenced was thymocytes. The clonotype comes from a boy younger than two with a congenital heart defect. The CDR3 loop reads CASSPPDRGQETQYF. The CDR3 DNA reads as TGTGCCAGCTCACCTCCTGACAGGGGACAAGAGACCCAGTACTTC. The full variable domain, in which reference TRBV18 and TRBJ2-5 provide the parts outside the CDR3, is NAGVMQNPRHLVRRRGQEARLRCSPMKGHSHVYWYRQLPEEGLKFMVYLQKENIIDESGMPKERFSAEFPKEGPSILRIQQVVRGDSAAYFCASSPPDRGQETQYFGPGTRLLVL.